The rows below give T cell receptor beta chains drawn from one sample of a study of blood T cell repertoires in COVID-19. Sequencing used immunoSEQ multiplex PCR; TCRdb keeps in-frame clones, though not all of them. Altogether some 190,000 clones are present, 85% to 90% being singletons, with the ten largest covering about 2.1%. Sequencing was performed on PBMCs or T cells enriched from blood (not recorded which). These receptors were obtained from a woman between 40 and 55 years old with acute COVID-19. CDR3s include the opening cysteine and the closing phenylalanine or tryptophan. The order of the fields is D gene, clone size, J gene, V gene, CDR3 DNA, CDR3 protein. D genes are given only for firm matches. Only some rows state a clone size, as once, few, many or a class for expanded clones.

d_call: NA; clone_size: NA; j_call: TRBJ2-6; v_call: TRBV9; cdr3_nt: TGTGCCAGCAGCCGAACGGGCTCTGGGGCCAACGTCCTGACTTTC; cdr3_aa: CASSRTGSGANVLTF
d_call: NA; clone_size: NA; j_call: TRBJ1-1; v_call: TRBV15; cdr3_nt: TGTGCCACCAGCAGAGAGCCACAGCTTAACACTGAAGCTTTCTTT; cdr3_aa: CATSREPQLNTEAFF
d_call: TRBD1; clone_size: NA; j_call: TRBJ1-5; v_call: TRBV6-2/TRBV6-3; cdr3_nt: TGTGCCAGCAGTTCGACAGGGGTACAGCCCCAGCATTTT; cdr3_aa: CASSSTGVQPQHF
d_call: NA; clone_size: NA; j_call: TRBJ1-1; v_call: TRBV5-4; cdr3_nt: TGTGCCAGCAGTGATAGCAGTCAGCAAGCTTTCTTT; cdr3_aa: CASSDSSQQAFF
d_call: NA; clone_size: NA; j_call: TRBJ1-2; v_call: TRBV12-3/TRBV12-4; cdr3_nt: TGTGCCAGCAGTTTTGGGACATCGCAAGGCTACACCTTC; cdr3_aa: CASSFGTSQGYTF
d_call: NA; clone_size: once; j_call: TRBJ1-2; v_call: TRBV3-1/TRBV3-2; cdr3_nt: TGTGCCAGCAGCCAACTGGGGAGCTATGGCTACACCTTC; cdr3_aa: CASSQLGSYGYTF
d_call: NA; clone_size: NA; j_call: TRBJ1-3; v_call: TRBV11-3; cdr3_nt: TGTGCCAGCAGTTCCGGGGGTAAACCTCCTTTGGGTGGAAACACCATATATTTT; cdr3_aa: CASSSGGKPPLGGNTIYF
d_call: NA; clone_size: NA; j_call: TRBJ1-5; v_call: TRBV25-1; cdr3_nt: TGTGCCAGCAGTGAAACAGGGTATGTCCAGCCCCAGCATTTT; cdr3_aa: CASSETGYVQPQHF
d_call: TRBD2; clone_size: NA; j_call: TRBJ2-1; v_call: TRBV11-3; cdr3_nt: TGTGCCAGCAGCCTAGGGGTAGCGGGGGGGCCCTACAATGAGCAGTTCTTC; cdr3_aa: CASSLGVAGGPYNEQFF
d_call: NA; clone_size: NA; j_call: TRBJ2-1; v_call: TRBV30; cdr3_nt: TGTGCCTGGCGCCGAGGGGGAGCCGAGCAGTTCTTC; cdr3_aa: CAWRRGGAEQFF
d_call: NA; clone_size: few; j_call: TRBJ2-7; v_call: TRBV6-4; cdr3_nt: TGTGCCAGCAGTGAAGGCTCATCGCGATCGAGAGGGGGTCACGAGCAGTACTTC; cdr3_aa: CASSEGSSRSRGGHEQYF
d_call: NA; clone_size: NA; j_call: TRBJ2-2; v_call: TRBV19; cdr3_nt: TGTGCCAGTAGGGGGCCCGGCGGCACCGGGGAGCTGTTTTTT; cdr3_aa: CASRGPGGTGELFF
d_call: NA; clone_size: NA; j_call: TRBJ1-2; v_call: TRBV19; cdr3_nt: TGTGCCAGTAGTATAGGAGGTCTGAGCTATGGCTACACCTTC; cdr3_aa: CASSIGGLSYGYTF
d_call: NA; clone_size: NA; j_call: TRBJ1-4; v_call: TRBV5-1; cdr3_nt: TGCGCCAGCAGCTTTGGAGGGGCGGATGAAAAACTGTTTTTT; cdr3_aa: CASSFGGADEKLFF
d_call: NA; clone_size: NA; j_call: TRBJ2-2; v_call: TRBV2; cdr3_nt: TGTGCCAGCAGCGCCCCTGGGGGGACCGGGGAGCTGTTTTTT; cdr3_aa: CASSAPGGTGELFF
d_call: TRBD2; clone_size: NA; j_call: TRBJ2-3; v_call: TRBV9; cdr3_nt: TGTGCCAGCAGCGTAGGTAGCGGGGGGCCTAGCACAGATACGCAGTATTTT; cdr3_aa: CASSVGSGGPSTDTQYF
d_call: TRBD1; clone_size: few; j_call: TRBJ2-7; v_call: TRBV14; cdr3_nt: TGTGCCAGCAGCCAGGCAGGGGGCTACGAGCAGTACTTC; cdr3_aa: CASSQAGGYEQYF
d_call: NA; clone_size: NA; j_call: TRBJ1-6; v_call: TRBV19; cdr3_nt: TGTGCCAGTAGTCTTCGCCCGGGGTTGGCGCCCCTCCACTTT; cdr3_aa: CASSLRPGLAPLHF
d_call: TRBD2; clone_size: NA; j_call: TRBJ2-1; v_call: TRBV3-1/TRBV3-2; cdr3_nt: TGTGCCAGCAGCCAAGAGGGGGGACTAGCGGGAGAAGTGCAGTTCTTC; cdr3_aa: CASSQEGGLAGEVQFF
d_call: NA; clone_size: NA; j_call: TRBJ2-2; v_call: TRBV7-9; cdr3_nt: TGTGCCAGCAGCTTAGTCTCATTCTCCGGGACAAGGAACACCGGGGAGCTGTTTTTT; cdr3_aa: CASSLVSFSGTRNTGELFF
d_call: NA; clone_size: once; j_call: TRBJ1-1; v_call: TRBV7-9; cdr3_nt: TGTGCCAGCAGCTTGGGGGGGCTCGCTGAAGCTTTCTTT; cdr3_aa: CASSLGGLAEAFF
d_call: NA; clone_size: NA; j_call: TRBJ1-4; v_call: TRBV20-1; cdr3_nt: TGCAGTCACAGGGTCGATGAAAAACTGTTTTTT; cdr3_aa: CSHRVDEKLFF
d_call: NA; clone_size: once; j_call: TRBJ2-7; v_call: TRBV10-2; cdr3_nt: TGCGCCAGCAGAGACACGGCAGGGGCCTCCTACGAGCAGTACTTC; cdr3_aa: CASRDTAGASYEQYF
d_call: TRBD2; clone_size: NA; j_call: TRBJ2-3; v_call: TRBV5-1; cdr3_nt: TGCGCCAGCAGCTTGGCTAGCGGGGGCATAAAAAGATCAGATACGCAGTATTTT; cdr3_aa: CASSLASGGIKRSDTQYF
d_call: NA; clone_size: NA; j_call: TRBJ2-7; v_call: TRBV19; cdr3_nt: TGTGCCAGTAGTCCCGGGACATCCCTCGGCGAGCAGTACTTC; cdr3_aa: CASSPGTSLGEQYF
d_call: TRBD1; clone_size: NA; j_call: TRBJ2-7; v_call: TRBV6-2/TRBV6-3; cdr3_nt: TGTGCCAGCAGTAAGGGACAGTCCTACGAGCAGTACTTC; cdr3_aa: CASSKGQSYEQYF
d_call: NA; clone_size: NA; j_call: TRBJ1-6; v_call: TRBV2; cdr3_nt: TGTGCCAGCAGTGGCCCCCCCCGTCACGGTTCACCCCTCCACTTT; cdr3_aa: CASSGPPRHGSPLHF
d_call: NA; clone_size: NA; j_call: TRBJ2-1; v_call: TRBV9; cdr3_nt: TGTGCCAGCAGCGCAAGTTGGGCGGGGGCTCGGGATGAGCAGTTCTTC; cdr3_aa: CASSASWAGARDEQFF
d_call: TRBD1; clone_size: NA; j_call: TRBJ1-4; v_call: TRBV28; cdr3_nt: TGTGCCAGCAGTTCGACCTCGGGACAGGGAAATGAAAAACTGTTTTTT; cdr3_aa: CASSSTSGQGNEKLFF
d_call: TRBD1; clone_size: NA; j_call: TRBJ2-7; v_call: TRBV19; cdr3_nt: TGTGCCAGTAGCCGCCGGGACAGTGACGAGCAGTACTTC; cdr3_aa: CASSRRDSDEQYF
d_call: TRBD1; clone_size: few; j_call: TRBJ2-7; v_call: TRBV5-1; cdr3_nt: TGCGCCAGCAGCCTGGGGACAGGGGGCTTGGACGAGCAGTACTTC; cdr3_aa: CASSLGTGGLDEQYF
d_call: NA; clone_size: NA; j_call: TRBJ2-1; v_call: TRBV7-3; cdr3_nt: TGTGCCAGCAGCTTAACCTCACTAACTACCAATGAGCAGTTCTTC; cdr3_aa: CASSLTSLTTNEQFF
d_call: TRBD1; clone_size: NA; j_call: TRBJ1-5; v_call: TRBV7-9; cdr3_nt: TGTGCCAGCAGTAGACAGGGGGACAATCAGCCCCAGCATTTT; cdr3_aa: CASSRQGDNQPQHF
d_call: TRBD2; clone_size: NA; j_call: TRBJ2-1; v_call: TRBV5-1; cdr3_nt: TGCGCCAGCAGTTCCACCCTAGCGGGAGCCGATATCCCCTACAATGAGCAGTTCTTC; cdr3_aa: CASSSTLAGADIPYNEQFF
d_call: NA; clone_size: NA; j_call: TRBJ2-3; v_call: TRBV12-3/TRBV12-4; cdr3_nt: TGTGCCAGCAGTTCCGCAGGGACAGATACGCAGTATTTT; cdr3_aa: CASSSAGTDTQYF
d_call: TRBD2; clone_size: NA; j_call: TRBJ2-3; v_call: TRBV11-2; cdr3_nt: TGTGCCAGCAGCCACCGGGACTATGGAATCACAGATACGCAGTATTTT; cdr3_aa: CASSHRDYGITDTQYF
d_call: NA; clone_size: NA; j_call: TRBJ1-1; v_call: TRBV5-1; cdr3_nt: TGCGCCAGCAGCGATCCGGGAACGAAGAACACTGAAGCTTTCTTT; cdr3_aa: CASSDPGTKNTEAFF
d_call: TRBD1; clone_size: NA; j_call: TRBJ1-6; v_call: TRBV5-5; cdr3_nt: TGTGCCAGCAGCTCAGTAACAGGGGGAGGTTCACCCCTCCACTTT; cdr3_aa: CASSSVTGGGSPLHF
d_call: TRBD1; clone_size: once; j_call: TRBJ1-5; v_call: TRBV2; cdr3_nt: TGTGCCAGCAGCACCGACAGGGGGCTCTTTCAGCCCCAGCATTTT; cdr3_aa: CASSTDRGLFQPQHF
d_call: NA; clone_size: NA; j_call: TRBJ1-1; v_call: TRBV2; cdr3_nt: TGTGCCAGCAGTGGGACAGAACCAAGTGAAGCTTTCTTT; cdr3_aa: CASSGTEPSEAFF
d_call: NA; clone_size: NA; j_call: TRBJ1-2; v_call: TRBV2; cdr3_nt: TGTGCCAGCAAAGCAACTACTAACTATGGCTACACCTTC; cdr3_aa: CASKATTNYGYTF
d_call: NA; clone_size: NA; j_call: TRBJ2-7; v_call: TRBV5-1; cdr3_nt: TGCGCCAGCAGCTTGCAGAGGGATTTCGAGCAGTACTTC; cdr3_aa: CASSLQRDFEQYF
d_call: TRBD2; clone_size: once; j_call: TRBJ2-3; v_call: TRBV5-1; cdr3_nt: TGCGCCAGCAGCCTAGCGGGGGGCACAGATACGCAGTATTTT; cdr3_aa: CASSLAGGTDTQYF
d_call: NA; clone_size: few; j_call: TRBJ2-7; v_call: TRBV6-5; cdr3_nt: TGTGCCAGCAGCAACAACTACGAGCAGTACTTC; cdr3_aa: CASSNNYEQYF
d_call: TRBD1; clone_size: NA; j_call: TRBJ2-7; v_call: TRBV4-1; cdr3_nt: TGCGCCAGCAGCTTGGACAGGAGTCTCTACGAGCAGTACTTC; cdr3_aa: CASSLDRSLYEQYF
d_call: NA; clone_size: NA; j_call: TRBJ1-2; v_call: TRBV7-3; cdr3_nt: TGTGCCAGCAGCTTAGGCGGAGACTATGGCTACACCTTC; cdr3_aa: CASSLGGDYGYTF
d_call: NA; clone_size: NA; j_call: TRBJ2-5; v_call: TRBV5-5; cdr3_nt: TGTGCCAGCAGCTCCGATAGCGGTGTGTACCAAGAGACCCAGTACTTC; cdr3_aa: CASSSDSGVYQETQYF